The present T cell receptor beta chain was sequenced within a study of radiation and T cells in renal cell carcinoma. Indicated time point: blood 2 weeks post-SBRT. Treatment meaning: 15 Gy SBRT to primary tumor, nephrectomy 4 weeks later. Only in-frame clones appear in the TCRdb table, and some are missing; sequencing was by immunoSEQ multiplex PCR. The sample lists 160,000 or so clones, roughly 89% occurring once. The sequence came from a woman aged 45-59 years with renal cell carcinoma. The sample here was blood, taken from a patient whose treatment included radiotherapy and nephrectomy.

CDR3 bases: TGTGCCAGCAGTTACTCGGGGTCGGGTACCTACACCTTC. It yields the protein CASSYSGSGTYTF. J is TRBJ1-2 and V is TRBV6-6; no reliable D call. This CDR3 is built from 13 residues. The V gene's germline CDR1 is MNHNY and CDR2 SVGAGI (reference sequence). Trimming removed 0 bases at V and 10 bases at J, with 12 bases between.